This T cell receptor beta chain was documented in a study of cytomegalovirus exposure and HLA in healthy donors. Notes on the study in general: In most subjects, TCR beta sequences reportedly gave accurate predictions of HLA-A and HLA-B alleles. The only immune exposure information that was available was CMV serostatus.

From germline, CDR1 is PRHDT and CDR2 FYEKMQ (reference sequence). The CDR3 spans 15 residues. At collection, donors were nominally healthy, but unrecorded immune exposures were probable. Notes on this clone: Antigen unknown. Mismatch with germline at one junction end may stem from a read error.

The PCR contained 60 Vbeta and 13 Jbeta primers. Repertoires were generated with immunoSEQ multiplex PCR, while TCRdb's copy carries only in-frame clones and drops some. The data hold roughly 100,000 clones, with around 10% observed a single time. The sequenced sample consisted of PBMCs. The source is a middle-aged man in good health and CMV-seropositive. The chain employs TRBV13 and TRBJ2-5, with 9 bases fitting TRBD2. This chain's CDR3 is CTSSLSLAGWETQYF. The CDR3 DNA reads TGTACCAGCAGCTTAAGCCTAGCGGGGTGGGAGACCCAGTACTTC.